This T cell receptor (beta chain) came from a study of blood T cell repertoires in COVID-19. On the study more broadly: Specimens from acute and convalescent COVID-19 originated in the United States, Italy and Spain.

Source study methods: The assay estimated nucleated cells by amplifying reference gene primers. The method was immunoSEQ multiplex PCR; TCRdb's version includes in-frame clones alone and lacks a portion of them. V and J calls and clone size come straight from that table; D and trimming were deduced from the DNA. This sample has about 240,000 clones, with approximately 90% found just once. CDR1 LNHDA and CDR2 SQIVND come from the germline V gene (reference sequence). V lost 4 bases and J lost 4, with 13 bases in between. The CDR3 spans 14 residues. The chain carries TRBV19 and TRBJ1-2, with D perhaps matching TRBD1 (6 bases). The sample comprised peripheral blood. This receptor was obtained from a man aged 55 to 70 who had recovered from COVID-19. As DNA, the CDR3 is TGTGCCAGTAGTAGACGACAGGAGACCTATGGCTACACCTTC. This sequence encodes CASSRRQETYGYTF.